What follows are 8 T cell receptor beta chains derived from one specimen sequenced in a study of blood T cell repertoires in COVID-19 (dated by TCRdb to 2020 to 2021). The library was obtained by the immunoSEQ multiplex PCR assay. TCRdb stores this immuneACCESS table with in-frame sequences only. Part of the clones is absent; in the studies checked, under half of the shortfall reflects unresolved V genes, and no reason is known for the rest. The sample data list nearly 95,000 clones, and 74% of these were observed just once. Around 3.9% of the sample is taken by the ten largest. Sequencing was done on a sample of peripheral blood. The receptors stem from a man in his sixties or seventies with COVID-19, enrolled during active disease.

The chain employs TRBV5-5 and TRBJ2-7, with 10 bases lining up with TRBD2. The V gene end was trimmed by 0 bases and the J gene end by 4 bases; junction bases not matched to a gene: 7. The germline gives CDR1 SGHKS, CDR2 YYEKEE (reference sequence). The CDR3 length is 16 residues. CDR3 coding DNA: TGTGCCAGCAGCTTGGATCCAGCGGGAGGGCCTTACGAGCAGTACTTC. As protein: CASSLDPAGGPYEQYF. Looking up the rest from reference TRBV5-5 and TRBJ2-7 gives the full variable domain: DAGVTQSPTHLIKTRGQQVTLRCSPISGHKSVSWYQQVLGQGPQFIFQYYEKEERGRGNFPDRFSARQFPNYSSELNVNALLLGDSALYLCASSLDPAGGPYEQYFGPGTRLTVT.

CDR3 sequence (DNA): TGTGCCAGCAGCTTAGATCTGGCCCCAAGGGGGCAGTTCTTC. Its protein is CASSLDLAPRGQFF. The chain employs TRBV7-9 and TRBJ2-1, with a weak D call TRBD1 (5 bases). V lost 1 base and J 12 bases, leaving 16 bases between the germline ends. The germline gives CDR1 SEHNR, CDR2 FQNEAQ (reference sequence). This CDR3 region has 14 residues.

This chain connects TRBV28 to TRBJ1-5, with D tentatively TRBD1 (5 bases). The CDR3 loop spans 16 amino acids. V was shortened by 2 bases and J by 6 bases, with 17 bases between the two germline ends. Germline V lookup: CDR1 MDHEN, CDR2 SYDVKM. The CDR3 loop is CASSLGGGGDSQPQHF. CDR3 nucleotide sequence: TGTGCCAGCAGTTTAGGGGGAGGTGGGGATTCTCAGCCCCAGCATTTT. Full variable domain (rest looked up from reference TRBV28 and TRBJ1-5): DVKVTQSSRYLVKRTGEKVFLECVQDMDHENMFWYRQDPGLGLRLIYFSYDVKMKEKGDIPEGYSVSREKKERFSLILESASTNQTSMYLCASSLGGGGDSQPQHFGDGTRLSIL.

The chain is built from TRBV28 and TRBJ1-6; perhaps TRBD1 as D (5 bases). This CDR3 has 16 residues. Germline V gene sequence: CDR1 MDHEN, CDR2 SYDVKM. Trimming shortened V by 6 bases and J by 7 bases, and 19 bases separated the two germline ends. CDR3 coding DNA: TGTGCCAGCAGGGTGGGGGGAGGAGGGTTGAATTCACCCCTCCACTTT. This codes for CASRVGGGGLNSPLHF.

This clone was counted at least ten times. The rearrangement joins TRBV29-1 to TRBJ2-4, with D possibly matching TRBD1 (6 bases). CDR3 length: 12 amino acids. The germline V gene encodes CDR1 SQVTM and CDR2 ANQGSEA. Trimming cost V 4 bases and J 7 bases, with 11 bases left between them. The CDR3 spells CSVGARGNIQYF. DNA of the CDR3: TGCAGCGTTGGGGCTAGGGGGAACATTCAGTACTTC.

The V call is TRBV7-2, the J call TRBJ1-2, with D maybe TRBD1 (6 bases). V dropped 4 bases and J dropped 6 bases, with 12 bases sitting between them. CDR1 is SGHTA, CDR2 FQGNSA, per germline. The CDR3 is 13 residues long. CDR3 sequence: CASSSQGSHGYTF. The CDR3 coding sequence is TGTGCCAGCAGCTCCCAGGGGAGCCATGGCTACACCTTC. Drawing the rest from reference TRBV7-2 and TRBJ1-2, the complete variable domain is GAGVSQSPSNKVTEKGKDVELRCDPISGHTALYWYRQSLGQGLEFLIYFQGNSAPDKSGLPSDRFSAERTGGSVSTLTIQRTQQEDSAVYLCASSSQGSHGYTFGSGTRLTVV.

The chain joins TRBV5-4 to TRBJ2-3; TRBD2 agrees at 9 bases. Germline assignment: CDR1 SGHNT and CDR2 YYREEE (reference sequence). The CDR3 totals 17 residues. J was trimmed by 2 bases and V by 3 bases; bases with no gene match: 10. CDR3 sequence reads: CASSSPLAGENTDTQYF. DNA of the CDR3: TGTGCCAGCAGCTCTCCGTTAGCGGGGGAAAACACAGATACGCAGTATTTT.

CDR3 in DNA: TGTGCCAGCAGCATTACCTGGCCAGGGGGCTACACCTTC. Residues: CASSITWPGGYTF. V and J are TRBV27 and TRBJ1-2, with a tentative D call TRBD1 (5 bases). The ends were cut back, 6 bases at V and 8 bases at J, with 16 bases in the middle. The germline CDR1 and CDR2 sequences are MNHEY and SMNVEV (reference sequence). CDR3 size: 13 residues.